The present entry profiles one T cell receptor beta chain with its context. Its target is unknown. This sample was taken from a study of cytomegalovirus exposure and HLA in healthy donors. Across the whole study: A later analysis reported the same platform for the 110 or so validation repertoires and the roughly 700 first-cohort repertoires. Study-wide results and caveats: Clusters of TCRs from the first cohort tended to co-occur in the roughly 120 validation repertoires (as a later analysis found). The study put 160 or so TCR beta chains on its list as cytomegalovirus-associated.

Here immunoSEQ multiplex PCR was the method, and the copy in TCRdb shows in-frame clones only, minus some. The sample includes some 87,000 clones, about 95% of them seen just once. Separate from the roughly 670-subject first cohort, the approximately 120-subject validation cohort was the one that the donors belonged to. This clonotype was sampled from a woman between 18 and 29 years old in good health and CMV-seronegative. The sample consisted of PBMCs.

The CDR3 nucleotides are TGTGCCAGCAGCGCGGCGACAGGATCCCAAAACATTCAGTACTTC. This translates into CASSAATGSQNIQYF. V is TRBV5-8 and J is TRBJ2-4; D may be TRBD1 (6 bases). The V gene lost 4 bases and the J gene lost 5 bases, with 16 bases spanning the gap. The V gene's germline CDR1 is SGHTS and CDR2 YDEGEE. The CDR3 runs 15 residues.